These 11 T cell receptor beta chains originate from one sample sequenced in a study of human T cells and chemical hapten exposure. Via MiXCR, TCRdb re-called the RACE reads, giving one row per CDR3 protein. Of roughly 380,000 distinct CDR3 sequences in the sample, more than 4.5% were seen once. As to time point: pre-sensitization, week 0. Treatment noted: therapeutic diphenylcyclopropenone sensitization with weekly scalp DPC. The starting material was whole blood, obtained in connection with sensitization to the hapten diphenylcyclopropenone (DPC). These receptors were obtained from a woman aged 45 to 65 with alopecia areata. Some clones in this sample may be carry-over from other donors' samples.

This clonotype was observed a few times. DNA for the CDR3: TGTGCCAGCAGTGAATCGACCAACGAGCAGTACTTC. Its translation is CASSESTNEQYF. V and J are TRBV25-1 and TRBJ2-7; D ambiguous. The length of the CDR3 is 12 residues. The germline V and J ends were trimmed by 1 base and 5 bases, with 6 bases remaining between them. Germline CDR1 is MGHDK and CDR2 is SYGVNS.

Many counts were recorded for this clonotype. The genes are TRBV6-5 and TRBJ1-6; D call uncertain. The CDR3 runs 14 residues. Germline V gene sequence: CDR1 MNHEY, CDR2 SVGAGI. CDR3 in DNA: TGTGCTATAGCGGAGGGCGGCTATAATTCACCCCTCCACTTT. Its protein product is CAIAEGGYNSPLHF.

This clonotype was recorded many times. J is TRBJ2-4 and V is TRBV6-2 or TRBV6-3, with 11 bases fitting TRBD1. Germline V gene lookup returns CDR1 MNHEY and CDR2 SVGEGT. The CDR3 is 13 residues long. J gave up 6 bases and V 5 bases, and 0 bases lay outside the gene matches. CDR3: CASSGTGGNIQYF. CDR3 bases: TGTGCCAGCAGTGGGACAGGGGGAAACATTCAGTACTTC.

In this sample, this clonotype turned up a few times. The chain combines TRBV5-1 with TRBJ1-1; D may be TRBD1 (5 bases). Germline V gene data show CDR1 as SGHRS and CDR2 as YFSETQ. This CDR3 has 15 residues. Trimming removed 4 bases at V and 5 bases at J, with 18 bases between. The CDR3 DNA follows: TGCGCCAGCAGCCCCTACACTGATTGGGGGACTGAAGCTTTCTTT. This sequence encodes CASSPYTDWGTEAFF.

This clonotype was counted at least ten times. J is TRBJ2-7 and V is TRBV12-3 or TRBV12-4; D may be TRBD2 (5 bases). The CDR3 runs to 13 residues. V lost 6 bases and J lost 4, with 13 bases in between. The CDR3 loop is CASSQTAGYEQYF. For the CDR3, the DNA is TGTGCCAGCAGCCAAACCGCGGGTTACGAGCAGTACTTC.

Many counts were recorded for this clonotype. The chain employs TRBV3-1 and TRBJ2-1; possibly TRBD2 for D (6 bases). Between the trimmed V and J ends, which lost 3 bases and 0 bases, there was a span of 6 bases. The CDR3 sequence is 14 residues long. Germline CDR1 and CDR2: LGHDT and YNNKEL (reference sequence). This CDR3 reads CASSQDYSYNEQFF. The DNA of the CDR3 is TGTGCCAGCAGCCAGGACTACTCCTACAATGAGCAGTTCTTC.

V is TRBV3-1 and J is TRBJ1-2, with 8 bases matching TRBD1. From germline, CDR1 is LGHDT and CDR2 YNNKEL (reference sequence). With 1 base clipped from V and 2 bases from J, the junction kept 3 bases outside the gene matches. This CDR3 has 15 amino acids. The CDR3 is CASSQGGQANYGYTF. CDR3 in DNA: TGTGCCAGCAGCCAAGGGGGACAGGCAAACTATGGCTACACCTTC.

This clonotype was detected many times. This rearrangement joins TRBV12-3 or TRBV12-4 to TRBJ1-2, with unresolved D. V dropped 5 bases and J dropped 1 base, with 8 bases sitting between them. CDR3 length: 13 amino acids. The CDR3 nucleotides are TGTGCCAGCAGTCTTACTCTTAACTATGGCTACACCTTC. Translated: CASSLTLNYGYTF.

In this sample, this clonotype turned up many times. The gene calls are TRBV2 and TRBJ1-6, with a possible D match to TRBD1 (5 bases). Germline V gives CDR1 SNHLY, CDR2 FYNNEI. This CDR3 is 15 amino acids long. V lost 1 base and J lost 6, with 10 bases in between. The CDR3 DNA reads TGTGCCAGCAGTGAAGAGACAGACCCTAATTCACCCCTCCACTTT. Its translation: CASSEETDPNSPLHF.

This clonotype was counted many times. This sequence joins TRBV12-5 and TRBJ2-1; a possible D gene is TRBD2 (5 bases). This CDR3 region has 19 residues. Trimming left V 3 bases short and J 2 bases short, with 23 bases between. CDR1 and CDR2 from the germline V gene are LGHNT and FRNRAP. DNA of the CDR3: TGTGCTAGTGGTTTCACGAGGGATGGGGTTATGTTCACCTACAATGAGCAGTTCTTC. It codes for CASGFTRDGVMFTYNEQFF.

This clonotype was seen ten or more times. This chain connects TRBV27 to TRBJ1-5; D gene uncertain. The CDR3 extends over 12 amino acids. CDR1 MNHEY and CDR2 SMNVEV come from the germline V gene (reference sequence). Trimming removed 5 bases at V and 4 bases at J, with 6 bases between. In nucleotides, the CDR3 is TGTGCCAGCAGTCTCGCAAATCAGCCCCAGCATTTT. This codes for CASSLANQPQHF.